The 25 T cell receptor beta chains below come from one sample, sequenced in a study of identifying expanded T cells in peripheral blood. The data were produced by immunoSEQ multiplex PCR, yet TCRdb's version contains in-frame clones alone and is incomplete. The profile shows 100,000 to 150,000 clones, approximately 80% of them singletons. Specimen: blood. The receptors here all came from a person aged 18 to 75 in good health.

This clone has a count of ten or more. The CDR3 loop reads CASRAPGNTEAFF. In DNA form, the CDR3 reads TGCGCCAGCCGAGCCCCAGGGAACACTGAAGCTTTCTTT. The chain has TRBV5-1 and TRBJ1-1; D call uncertain. CDR1 and CDR2 from the germline V gene are SGHRS and YFSETQ. V lost 7 bases and J 1 base, leaving 11 bases between the germline ends. The CDR3 has 13 residues.

The genes are TRBV6-6 and TRBJ1-5; perhaps TRBD1 as D (6 bases). In germline, CDR1 is MNHNY, CDR2 SVGAGI (reference sequence). The V gene lost 10 bases and the J gene lost 3 bases, with 13 bases spanning the gap. The CDR3 sequence is 13 residues long. CDR3 sequence: CATLTGTNQPQHF. The CDR3 nucleotides read TGTGCCACCCTTACAGGGACCAATCAGCCCCAGCATTTT.

The chain carries TRBV14 and TRBJ2-3; 8 nucleotides agree with TRBD1. CDR1 SGHDN and CDR2 FVKESK come from the germline V gene. V shed 10 bases, J shed 2 bases, and the junction held 14 bases outside the gene matches. There are 16 residues in the CDR3. CDR3 DNA sequence: TGTGCCACGAGGACAGGGCTTAAGGGGGTCACAGATACGCAGTATTTT. It encodes CATRTGLKGVTDTQYF.

This chain joins TRBV18 and TRBJ1-2; weak D call: TRBD1 (6 bases). CDR3 length: 15 amino acids. The V end was cut by 2 bases, the J end by 8 bases, with 18 bases between. Germline-derived CDR1 and CDR2 are KGHSH and LQKENI. CDR3 sequence: CASSPGSGGERGYTF. As DNA, the CDR3 is TGTGCCAGCTCACCAGGGTCGGGGGGCGAGAGAGGCTACACCTTC.

In regard to this clone: The identical CDR3 is also encoded by other nucleotide sequences in the sample. The genes are TRBV5-1 and TRBJ2-2, with a tentative D call TRBD2 (5 bases). CDR1 and CDR2 from the germline V gene are SGHRS and YFSETQ. Trimming shortened V by 1 base and J by 5 bases, and 12 bases separated the two germline ends. This CDR3 is 15 amino acids long. The CDR3 spells CASSLLGGDTGELFF. The CDR3 DNA reads TGCGCCAGCAGCTTGTTAGGAGGAGATACCGGGGAGCTGTTTTTT.

This sequence joins TRBV11-3 and TRBJ2-2, with 7 bases identical to TRBD1. CDR1 and CDR2 from the germline V gene are SGHNT and YENEEA. V trimming: 4 bases; J trimming: 5 bases; junction bases outside the gene matches: 13. This CDR3 has 17 residues. The CDR3 DNA reads as TGTGCCAGCAGCTCTACTACCCGAACAGGGGTAACCGGGGAGCTGTTTTTT. The encoded protein is CASSSTTRTGVTGELFF.

Turning to this clone: An end of the junction does not agree with germline; a read error may underlie this. This chain connects TRBV6-1 to TRBJ1-4, with 7 bases identical to TRBD1. Germline loops: CDR1 MNHNS, CDR2 SASEGT. The CDR3 spans 12 residues. The CDR3 DNA reads TGTGCCAGCAGTGGCCCGACAGGGCACGGAAATTTT. This sequence encodes CASSGPTGHGNF.

The genes are TRBV5-6 and TRBJ1-1, with no clear D. V shed 2 bases and J shed 0 bases, with 11 bases lying between them. CDR3 length: 15 residues. The germline V gene encodes CDR1 SGHDT and CDR2 YYEEEE. The CDR3 DNA reads as TGTGCCAGCAGCTTAGGAGTGGCGGTGAACACTGAAGCTTTCTTT. This codes for CASSLGVAVNTEAFF.

This rearrangement joins TRBV10-3 to TRBJ2-7, with 7 bases matching TRBD1. The CDR3 length is 15 residues. Per the germline V gene, CDR1 is ENHRY and CDR2 is SYGVKD. The V and J ends lost 4 bases and 7 bases, in that order; junction bases with no gene match: 13. The CDR3 DNA reads TGTGCCATCAGTGGCGACAGGGACCGCATAGGGGAGCAGTACTTC. Its translation: CAISGDRDRIGEQYF.

This clone was detected once. The DNA of the CDR3 is TGTGCCAGCAGCTTAAGAAGTAAGGGGGATGCATATGGCTACACCTTC. Its translation: CASSLRSKGDAYGYTF. The genes are TRBV7-2 and TRBJ1-2; D might be TRBD1 (6 bases). The CDR3 loop spans 16 amino acids. Germline V gene data show CDR1 as SGHTA and CDR2 as FQGNSA. Trimming left V 2 bases short and J 5 bases short, with 18 bases between.

CDR3 nucleotides: TGTGCCAGCAGCTTAGATTTATACCCCGCCCCAATAGACTATGGCTACACCTTC. Amino acids: CASSLDLYPAPIDYGYTF. The chain carries TRBV7-9 and TRBJ1-2; D gene uncertain. Trimming removed 1 base at V and 3 bases at J, with 21 bases between. The CDR3 length is 18 residues. Germline CDR1 is SEHNR and CDR2 is FQNEAQ (reference sequence).

This chain uses TRBV2 with TRBJ2-7; a weak D match, TRBD1 (5 bases). Germline V gives CDR1 SNHLY, CDR2 FYNNEI. There are 15 residues in the CDR3. The V end was cut by 5 bases, the J end by 0 bases, with 14 bases between. The CDR3 is CASSLDSASSYEQYF. The CDR3 DNA sequence: TGTGCCAGCAGTCTAGACAGCGCAAGCTCCTACGAGCAGTACTTC.

The chain links TRBV6-5 to TRBJ2-7; unclear D gene. Germline assignment: CDR1 MNHEY and CDR2 SVGAGI. The CDR3 sequence is 16 residues long. V shed 2 bases and J shed 0 bases, with 14 bases lying between them. The CDR3, as DNA: TGTGCCAGCAGTTACAATAGTGCCTCGAGCTCCTACGAGCAGTACTTC. It encodes CASSYNSASSSYEQYF.

This sequence joins TRBV7-2 and TRBJ2-7; D is unclear. Germline CDR1 is SGHTA and CDR2 is FQGNSA. The CDR3 covers 14 residues. Trimming shortened V by 2 bases and J by 2 bases, and 10 bases separated the two germline ends. The CDR3 sequence: CASSLRPGPYEQYF. DNA of the CDR3: TGTGCCAGCAGCTTACGTCCAGGACCCTACGAGCAGTACTTC.

CDR3 coding DNA: TGTGCCTGGAACAGGGAGACGAACGAGCAGTACTTC. Translating gives CAWNRETNEQYF. The V and J genes are TRBV30 and TRBJ2-7; perhaps TRBD1 as D (6 bases). The germline gives CDR1 GTSNPN, CDR2 SVGIG (reference sequence). The CDR3 length is 12 residues. V lost 4 bases to trimming and J lost 5 bases, with 12 bases between them. The full variable domain, its missing parts supplied by reference TRBV30 and TRBJ2-7, is SQTIHQWPATLVQPVGSPLSLECTVEGTSNPNLYWYRQAAGRGLQLLFYSVGIGQISSEVPQNLSASRPQDRQFILSSKKLLLSDSGFYLCAWNRETNEQYFGPGTRLTVT.

This rearrangement joins TRBV29-1 to TRBJ2-2; TRBD1 matches at 10 bases. CDR3 length: 17 residues. The ends lost 7 bases at V and 1 base at J; junction bases unmatched: 12. In germline, CDR1 is SQVTM, CDR2 ANQGSEA. The CDR3 loop reads CSGTTTGGERNTGELFF. CDR3 nucleotides: TGCAGCGGTACCACGACAGGGGGCGAACGGAACACCGGGGAGCTGTTTTTT.

The chain employs TRBV7-9 and TRBJ1-1; no definite D call. The CDR3 has 13 residues. V was clipped by 7 bases and J by 1 base, with 10 bases between them. Germline V gene sequence: CDR1 SEHNR, CDR2 FQNEAQ (reference sequence). Written as DNA, the CDR3 is TGTGCCAGCAACTCGTTATCGAACACTGAAGCTTTCTTT. Its protein is CASNSLSNTEAFF. The variable domain in full, with the rest retrieved from reference TRBV7-9 and TRBJ1-1, is DTGVSQNPRHKITKRGQNVTFRCDPISEHNRLYWYRQTLGQGPEFLTYFQNEAQLEKSRLLSDRFSAERPKGSFSTLEIQRTEQGDSAMYLCASNSLSNTEAFFGQGTRLTVV.

The gene calls are TRBV11-2 and TRBJ2-6; D is unclear. V gave up 5 bases and J gave up 0 bases, with 11 bases separating them. This CDR3 has 16 residues. Germline values: CDR1 SGHAT, CDR2 FQNNGV. CDR3 in DNA: TGTGCCAGCAGCCCACTCCGGAGCTCTGGGGCCAACGTCCTGACTTTC. This gives the protein CASSPLRSSGANVLTF.

To note about this clone: The sample carries other DNA sequences with the same CDR3. The rearrangement links TRBV11-2 to TRBJ2-7; D not resolved. This CDR3 spans 14 amino acids. Germline V lookup: CDR1 SGHAT, CDR2 FQNNGV. V was pared by 1 base and J by 4 bases, with 11 bases between. The CDR3 reads CASSLVGNKYEQYF. The CDR3 coding sequence is TGTGCCAGCAGCTTAGTAGGGAACAAGTACGAGCAGTACTTC.

This rearrangement joins TRBV6-1 to TRBJ1-2, with TRBD1 as a possible D gene (5 bases). With 1 base removed from V and 0 bases from J, the gap between germline ends came to 9 bases. CDR3 length equals 15 residues. In germline, CDR1 is MNHNS, CDR2 SASEGT. CDR3 in DNA: TGTGCCAGCAGTGAAGGGGGGACCACTAACTATGGCTACACCTTC. It is translated as CASSEGGTTNYGYTF.

The V gene is TRBV7-9, the J gene TRBJ1-4; D uncertain. This CDR3 region has 14 residues. Looked up from germline, CDR1 is SEHNR and CDR2 is FQNEAQ (reference sequence). The V end lost 6 bases, the J end lost 7 bases, and 15 bases lay between the germline ends. This chain's CDR3 is CASSSPGLVEKLFF. The CDR3 DNA is TGTGCCAGCAGTTCCCCGGGGTTGGTTGAAAAACTGTTTTTT.

This clone was observed a handful of times. V and J are TRBV11-2 and TRBJ1-1; D unclear. This CDR3 comprises 15 residues. Germline V lookup: CDR1 SGHAT, CDR2 FQNNGV. With 1 base removed from V and 6 bases from J, the gap between germline ends came to 15 bases. CDR3 DNA sequence: TGTGCCAGCAGCTTAGTCCCCGGGGATCGTCCTGAAGCTTTCTTT. It encodes CASSLVPGDRPEAFF.

V and J are TRBV30 and TRBJ2-2; tentatively, D is TRBD1 or TRBD2 (6 bases each). Germline CDR1 and CDR2: GTSNPN and SVGIG (reference sequence). V shed 1 base and J shed 3 bases, with 12 bases lying between them. The CDR3 runs to 15 residues. CDR3 loop: CAWSDGGHYTGELFF. In nucleotides, the CDR3 is TGTGCCTGGAGTGACGGGGGCCATTACACCGGGGAGCTGTTTTTT.

The chain couples TRBV7-9 to TRBJ1-5, with D unresolved. Trimming stripped 5 bases from V and 8 bases from J, with 19 bases between. The germline V gene encodes CDR1 SEHNR and CDR2 FQNEAQ (reference sequence). The length of the CDR3 is 15 residues. The CDR3, as DNA: TGTGCCAGCAGCCCTGGAAACGGGCCTAAGGAGCCCCAGCATTTT. It specifies CASSPGNGPKEPQHF.

The chain recombines TRBV5-1 with TRBJ2-7, with D unresolved. Germline lookup yields CDR1 SGHRS and CDR2 YFSETQ. Deletions cut 6 bases from V and 2 bases from J, with 15 bases between. The CDR3 is 14 amino acids. The CDR3 DNA reads as TGCGCCAGCACCGGATTACCCGGCGCCTACGAGCAGTACTTC. Protein: CASTGLPGAYEQYF.